In its sample, the clone carrying this TCR beta chain was seen once. Its antigen is not identified. The data stem from a study of cytomegalovirus exposure and HLA in healthy donors. Whole-study context: There were some 410 genotyped donors. Of these, about 81% fell in the genetic ancestry cluster associated with self-reported Caucasian donors.

Vbeta (60) and Jbeta (13) primers were used in the PCR. Profiling relied on immunoSEQ multiplex PCR, and the TCRdb table lists in-frame clones only, not all of them. The table has some 200,000 clones, 75% to 80% seen once. General study findings and limits: In all likelihood, a cluster of highly shared sequence variants was a sequencing artifact. Presence/absence analyses assumed roughly uniform sequencing depth across donors, which may not hold.

Germline CDR1 reads SGHRS; CDR2 reads YFSETQ. The CDR3 is made up of 16 amino acids. Trimming pared 1 base from V and 4 bases from J, leaving 12 bases between. V gene TRBV5-1 combines with J gene TRBJ1-6; D is possibly TRBD1 (5 bases). Sequenced: PBMCs. This receptor was obtained from a female donor in good health and CMV-seronegative. CDR3 nucleotides: TGCGCCAGCAGCTTGTGGCAGGGTAAATATAATTCACCCCTCCACTTT. This codes for CASSLWQGKYNSPLHF.